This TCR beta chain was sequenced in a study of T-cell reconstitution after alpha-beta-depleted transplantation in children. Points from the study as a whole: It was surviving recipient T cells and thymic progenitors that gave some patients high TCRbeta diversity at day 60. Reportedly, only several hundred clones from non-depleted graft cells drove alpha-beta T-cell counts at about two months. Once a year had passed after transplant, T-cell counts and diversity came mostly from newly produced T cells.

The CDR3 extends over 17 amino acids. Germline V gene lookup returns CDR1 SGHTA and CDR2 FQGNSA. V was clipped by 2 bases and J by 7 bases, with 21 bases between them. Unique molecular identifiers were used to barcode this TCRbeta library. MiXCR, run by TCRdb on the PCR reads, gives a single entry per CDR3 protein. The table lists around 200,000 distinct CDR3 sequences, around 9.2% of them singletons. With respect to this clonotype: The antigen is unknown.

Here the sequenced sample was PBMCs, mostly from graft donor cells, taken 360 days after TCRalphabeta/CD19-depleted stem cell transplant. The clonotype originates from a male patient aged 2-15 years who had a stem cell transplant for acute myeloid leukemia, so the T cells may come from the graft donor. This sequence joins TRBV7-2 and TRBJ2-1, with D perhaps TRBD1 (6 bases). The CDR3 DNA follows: TGTGCCAGCAGCTTAAAGCCCTGGGACATACGGCCTAATGAGCAGTTCTTC. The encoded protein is CASSLKPWDIRPNEQFF.